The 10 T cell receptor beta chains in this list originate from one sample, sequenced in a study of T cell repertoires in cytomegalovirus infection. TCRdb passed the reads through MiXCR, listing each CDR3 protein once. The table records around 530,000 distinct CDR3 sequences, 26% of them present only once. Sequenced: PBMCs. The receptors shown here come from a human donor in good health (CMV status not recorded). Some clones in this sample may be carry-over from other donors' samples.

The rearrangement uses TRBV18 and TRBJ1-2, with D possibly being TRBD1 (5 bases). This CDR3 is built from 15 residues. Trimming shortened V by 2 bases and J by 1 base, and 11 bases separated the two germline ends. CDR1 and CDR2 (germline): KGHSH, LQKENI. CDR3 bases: TGTGCCAGCTCACCATGGGACCGACGTAACTATGGCTACACCTTC. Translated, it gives CASSPWDRRNYGYTF. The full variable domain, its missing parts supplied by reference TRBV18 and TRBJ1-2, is NAGVMQNPRHLVRRRGQEARLRCSPMKGHSHVYWYRQLPEEGLKFMVYLQKENIIDESGMPKERFSAEFPKEGPSILRIQQVVRGDSAAYFCASSPWDRRNYGYTFGSGTRLTVV.

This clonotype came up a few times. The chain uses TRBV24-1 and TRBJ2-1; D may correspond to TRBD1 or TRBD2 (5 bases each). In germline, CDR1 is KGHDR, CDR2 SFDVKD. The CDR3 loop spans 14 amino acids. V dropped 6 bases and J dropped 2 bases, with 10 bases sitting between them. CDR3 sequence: CATSNPGPYNEQFF. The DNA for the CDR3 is TGTGCCACCAGTAATCCGGGACCCTACAATGAGCAGTTCTTC.

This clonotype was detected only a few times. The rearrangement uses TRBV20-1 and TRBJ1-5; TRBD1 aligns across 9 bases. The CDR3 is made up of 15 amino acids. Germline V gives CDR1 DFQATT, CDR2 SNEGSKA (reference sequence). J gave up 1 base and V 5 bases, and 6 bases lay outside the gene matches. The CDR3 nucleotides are TGCAGTGCTGCCCCAGGGACAGGGAGCAATCAGCCCCAGCATTTT. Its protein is CSAAPGTGSNQPQHF.

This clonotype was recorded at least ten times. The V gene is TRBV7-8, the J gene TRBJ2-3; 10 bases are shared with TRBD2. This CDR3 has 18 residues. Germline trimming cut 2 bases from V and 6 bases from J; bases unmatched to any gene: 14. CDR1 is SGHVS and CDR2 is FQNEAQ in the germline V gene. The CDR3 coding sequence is TGTGCCAGCAGCTTAAGGGCGATGAGCGGGAGGGCCTCTGATACGCAGTATTTT. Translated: CASSLRAMSGRASDTQYF.

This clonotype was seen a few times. CDR3 residues: CASTPAHEQYF. CDR3 DNA sequence: TGTGCCAGCACCCCCGCCCACGAGCAGTACTTC. V usage is TRBV2 and J usage is TRBJ2-7, with no clear D. V lost 7 bases and J 5 bases, leaving 9 bases between the germline ends. Germline loops: CDR1 SNHLY, CDR2 FYNNEI. CDR3 length: 11 amino acids.

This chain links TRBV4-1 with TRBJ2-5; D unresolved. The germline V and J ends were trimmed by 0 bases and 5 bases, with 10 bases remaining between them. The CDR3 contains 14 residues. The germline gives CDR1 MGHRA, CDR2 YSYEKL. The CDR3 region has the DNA TGCGCCAGCAGCCAAGATGACCGAAAGGAGACCCAGTACTTC. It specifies CASSQDDRKETQYF.

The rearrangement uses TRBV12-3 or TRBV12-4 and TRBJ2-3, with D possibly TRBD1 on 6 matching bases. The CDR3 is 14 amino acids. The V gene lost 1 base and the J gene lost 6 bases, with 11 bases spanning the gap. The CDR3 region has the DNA TGTGCCAGCAGTTTAGAGGGGGTAACGGATACGCAGTATTTT. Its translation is CASSLEGVTDTQYF.

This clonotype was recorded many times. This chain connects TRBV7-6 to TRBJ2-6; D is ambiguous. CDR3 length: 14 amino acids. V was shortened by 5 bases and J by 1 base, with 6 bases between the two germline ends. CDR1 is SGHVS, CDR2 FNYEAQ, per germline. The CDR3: CASSQRSGANVLTF. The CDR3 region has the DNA TGTGCCAGCAGCCAAAGATCTGGGGCCAACGTCCTGACTTTC. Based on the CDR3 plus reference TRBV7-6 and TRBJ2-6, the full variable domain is GAGVSQSPRYKVTKRGQDVALRCDPISGHVSLYWYRQALGQGPEFLTYFNYEAQQDKSGLPNDRFSAERPEGSISTLTIQRTEQRDSAMYRCASSQRSGANVLTFGAGSRLTVL.

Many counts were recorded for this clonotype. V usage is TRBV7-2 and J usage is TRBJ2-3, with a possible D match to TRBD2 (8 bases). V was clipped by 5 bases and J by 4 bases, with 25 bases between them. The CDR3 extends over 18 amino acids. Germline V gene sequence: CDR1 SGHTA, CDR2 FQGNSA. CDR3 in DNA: TGTGCCAGCAGCCAAGCCAAGGGGGCGGGAGGTAGGCCAGATACGCAGTATTTT. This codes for CASSQAKGAGGRPDTQYF.

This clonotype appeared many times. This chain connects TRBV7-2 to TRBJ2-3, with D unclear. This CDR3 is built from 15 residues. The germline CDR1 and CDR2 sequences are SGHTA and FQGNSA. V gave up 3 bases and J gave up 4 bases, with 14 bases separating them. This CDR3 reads CASSFQDVAADTQYF. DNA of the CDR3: TGTGCCAGCAGCTTTCAGGATGTTGCTGCAGATACGCAGTATTTT.